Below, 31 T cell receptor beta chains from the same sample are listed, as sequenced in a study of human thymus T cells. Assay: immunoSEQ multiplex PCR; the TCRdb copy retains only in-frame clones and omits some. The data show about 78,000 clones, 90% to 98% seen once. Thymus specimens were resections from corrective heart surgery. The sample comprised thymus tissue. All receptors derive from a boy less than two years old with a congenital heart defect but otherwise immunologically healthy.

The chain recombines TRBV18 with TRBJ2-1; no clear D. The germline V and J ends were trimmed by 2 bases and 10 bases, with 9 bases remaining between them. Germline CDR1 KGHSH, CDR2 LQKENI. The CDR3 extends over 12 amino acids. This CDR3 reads CASSPESDEQFF. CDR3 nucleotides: TGTGCCAGCTCACCAGAGAGCGACGAGCAGTTCTTC.

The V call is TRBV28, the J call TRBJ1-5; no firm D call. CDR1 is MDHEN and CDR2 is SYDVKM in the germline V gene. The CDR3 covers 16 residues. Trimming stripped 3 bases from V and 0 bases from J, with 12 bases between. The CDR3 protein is CASSFWSSSSNQPQHF. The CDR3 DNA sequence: TGTGCCAGCAGTTTCTGGAGTAGTAGTAGCAATCAGCCCCAGCATTTT.

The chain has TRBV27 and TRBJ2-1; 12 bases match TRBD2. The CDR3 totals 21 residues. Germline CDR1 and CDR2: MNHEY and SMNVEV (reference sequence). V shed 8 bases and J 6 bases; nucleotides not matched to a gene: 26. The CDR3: CASVRAPSGASGRAALNEQFF. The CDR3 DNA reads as TGTGCCAGCGTCCGGGCCCCTTCTGGGGCTAGCGGGAGGGCCGCCCTCAATGAGCAGTTCTTC.

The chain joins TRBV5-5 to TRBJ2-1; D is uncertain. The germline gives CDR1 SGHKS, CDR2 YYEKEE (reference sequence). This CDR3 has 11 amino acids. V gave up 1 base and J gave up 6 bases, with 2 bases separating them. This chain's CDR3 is CASSLPNEQFF. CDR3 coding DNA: TGTGCCAGCAGCTTGCCCAATGAGCAGTTCTTC.

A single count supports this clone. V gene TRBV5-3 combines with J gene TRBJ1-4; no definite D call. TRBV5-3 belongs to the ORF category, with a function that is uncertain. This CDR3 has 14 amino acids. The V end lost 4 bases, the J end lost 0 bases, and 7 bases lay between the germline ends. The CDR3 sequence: CARSQAATNEKLFF. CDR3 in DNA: TGTGCCAGAAGCCAGGCCGCAACTAATGAAAAACTGTTTTTT.

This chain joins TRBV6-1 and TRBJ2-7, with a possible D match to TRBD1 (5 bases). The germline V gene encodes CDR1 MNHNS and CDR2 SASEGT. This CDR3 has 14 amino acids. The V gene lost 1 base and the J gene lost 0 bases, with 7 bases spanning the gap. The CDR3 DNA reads TGTGCCAGCAGTGAAGGACAGAGCTCCTACGAGCAGTACTTC. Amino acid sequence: CASSEGQSSYEQYF.

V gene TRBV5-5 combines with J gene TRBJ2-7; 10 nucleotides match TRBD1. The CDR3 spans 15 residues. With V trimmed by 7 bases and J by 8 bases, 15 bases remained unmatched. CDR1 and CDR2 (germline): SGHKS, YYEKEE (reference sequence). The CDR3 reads CASQFPGQGLLKQYF. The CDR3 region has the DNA TGTGCCAGCCAATTCCCGGGACAGGGGCTCTTGAAGCAGTACTTC.

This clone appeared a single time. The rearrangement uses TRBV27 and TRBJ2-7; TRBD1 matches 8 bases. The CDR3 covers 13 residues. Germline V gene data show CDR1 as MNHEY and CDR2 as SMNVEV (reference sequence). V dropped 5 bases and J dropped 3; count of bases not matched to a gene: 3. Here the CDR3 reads CASSGTGDYEQYF. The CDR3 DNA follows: TGTGCCAGCAGTGGGACAGGTGACTACGAGCAGTACTTC.

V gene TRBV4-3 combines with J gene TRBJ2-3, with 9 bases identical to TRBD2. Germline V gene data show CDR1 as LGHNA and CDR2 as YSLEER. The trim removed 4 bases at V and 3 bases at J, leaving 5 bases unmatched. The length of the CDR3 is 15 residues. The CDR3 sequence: CASSRASGDTDTQYF. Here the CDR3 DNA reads TGCGCCAGCAGCCGTGCTAGCGGGGATACAGATACGCAGTATTTT.

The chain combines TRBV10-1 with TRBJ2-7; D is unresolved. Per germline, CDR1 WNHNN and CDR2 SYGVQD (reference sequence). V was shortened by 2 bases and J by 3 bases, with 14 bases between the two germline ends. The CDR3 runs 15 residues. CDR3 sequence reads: CASSESSELHYEQYF. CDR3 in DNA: TGCGCCAGCAGTGAGAGTTCAGAGCTCCACTACGAGCAGTACTTC.

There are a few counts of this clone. The CDR3 protein is CASSEVHYRDGNQPQHF. The DNA of the CDR3 is TGTGCCAGCAGTGAGGTTCATTACAGGGACGGCAATCAGCCCCAGCATTTT. The chain employs TRBV6-1 and TRBJ1-5; TRBD1 is a possible D gene (6 bases). CDR3 size: 17 residues. Germline V gene data show CDR1 as MNHNS and CDR2 as SASEGT. V gave up 3 bases and J gave up 2 bases, with 17 bases separating them.

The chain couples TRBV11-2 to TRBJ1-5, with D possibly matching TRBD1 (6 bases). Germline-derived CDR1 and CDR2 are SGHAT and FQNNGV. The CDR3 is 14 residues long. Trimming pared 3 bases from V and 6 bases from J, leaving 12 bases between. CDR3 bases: TGTGCCAGCAGCTTGACAGGAGGTGGTCAGCCCCAGCATTTT. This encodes CASSLTGGGQPQHF.

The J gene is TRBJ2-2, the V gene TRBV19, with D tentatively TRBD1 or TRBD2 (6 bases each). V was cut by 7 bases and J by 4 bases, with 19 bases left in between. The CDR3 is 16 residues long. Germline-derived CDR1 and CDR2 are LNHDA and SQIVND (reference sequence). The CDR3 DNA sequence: TGTGCCAGTACTACCCACAGGTGGGGGGCCACCGGGGAGCTGTTTTTT. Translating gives CASTTHRWGATGELFF.

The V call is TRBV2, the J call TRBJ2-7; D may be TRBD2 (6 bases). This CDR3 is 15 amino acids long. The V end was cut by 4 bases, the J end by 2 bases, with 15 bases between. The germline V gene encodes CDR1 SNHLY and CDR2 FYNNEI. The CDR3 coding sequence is TGTGCCAGCAGTGGGGGAATAGCGGAGACCTACGAGCAGTACTTC. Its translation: CASSGGIAETYEQYF.

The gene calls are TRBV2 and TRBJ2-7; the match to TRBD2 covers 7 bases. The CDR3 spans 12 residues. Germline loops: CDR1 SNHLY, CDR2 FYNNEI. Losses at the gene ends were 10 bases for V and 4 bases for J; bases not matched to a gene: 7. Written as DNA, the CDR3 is TGTGCCACTCAGCGGGACCTGTACGAGCAGTACTTC. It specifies CATQRDLYEQYF.

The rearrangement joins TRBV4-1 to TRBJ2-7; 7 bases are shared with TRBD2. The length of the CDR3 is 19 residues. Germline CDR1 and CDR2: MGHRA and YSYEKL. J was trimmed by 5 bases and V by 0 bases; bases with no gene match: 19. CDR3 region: CASSQDMGFRAGAANEQYF. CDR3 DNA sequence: TGCGCCAGCAGCCAAGATATGGGGTTTAGGGCGGGAGCCGCCAACGAGCAGTACTTC.

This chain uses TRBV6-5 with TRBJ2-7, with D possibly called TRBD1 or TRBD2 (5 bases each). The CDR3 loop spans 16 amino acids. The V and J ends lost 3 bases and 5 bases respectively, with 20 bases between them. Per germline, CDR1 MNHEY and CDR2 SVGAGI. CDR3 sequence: CASSYRGSSPLHEQYF. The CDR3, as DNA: TGTGCCAGCAGTTATCGGGGCAGCTCGCCCCTCCACGAGCAGTACTTC.

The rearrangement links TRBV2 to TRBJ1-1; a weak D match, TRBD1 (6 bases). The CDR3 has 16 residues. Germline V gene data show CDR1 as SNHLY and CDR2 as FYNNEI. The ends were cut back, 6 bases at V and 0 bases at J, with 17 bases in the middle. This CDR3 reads CASSEGGWSMNTEAFF. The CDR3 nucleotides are TGTGCCAGCAGCGAGGGGGGATGGAGCATGAACACTGAAGCTTTCTTT.

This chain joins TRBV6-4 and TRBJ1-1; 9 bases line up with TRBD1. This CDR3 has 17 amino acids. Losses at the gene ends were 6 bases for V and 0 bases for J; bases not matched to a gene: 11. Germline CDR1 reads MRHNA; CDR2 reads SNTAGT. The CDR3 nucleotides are TGTGCCAGCAGGGCCCTGGACAGGGGTCCCATGAACACTGAAGCTTTCTTT. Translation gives CASRALDRGPMNTEAFF.

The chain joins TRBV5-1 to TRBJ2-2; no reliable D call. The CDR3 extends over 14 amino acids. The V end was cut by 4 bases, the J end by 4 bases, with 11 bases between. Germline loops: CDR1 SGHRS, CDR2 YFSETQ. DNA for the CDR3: TGCGCCAGCAGCGCCACATACTCCACCGGGGAGCTGTTTTTT. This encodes CASSATYSTGELFF.

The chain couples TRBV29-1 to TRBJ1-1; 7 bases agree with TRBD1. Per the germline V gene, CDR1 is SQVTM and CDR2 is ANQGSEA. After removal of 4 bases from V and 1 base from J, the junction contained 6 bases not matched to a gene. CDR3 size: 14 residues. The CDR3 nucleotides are TGCAGCGTTGTCTCCGGGACAGAGAACACTGAAGCTTTCTTT. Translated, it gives CSVVSGTENTEAFF.

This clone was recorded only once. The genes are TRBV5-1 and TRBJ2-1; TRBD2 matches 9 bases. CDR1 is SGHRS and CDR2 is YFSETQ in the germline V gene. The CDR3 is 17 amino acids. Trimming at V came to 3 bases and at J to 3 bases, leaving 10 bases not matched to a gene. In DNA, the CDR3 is TGCGCCAGCAGCTCTACCCTAAGCGGGAGGAGCTACAATGAGCAGTTCTTC. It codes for CASSSTLSGRSYNEQFF.

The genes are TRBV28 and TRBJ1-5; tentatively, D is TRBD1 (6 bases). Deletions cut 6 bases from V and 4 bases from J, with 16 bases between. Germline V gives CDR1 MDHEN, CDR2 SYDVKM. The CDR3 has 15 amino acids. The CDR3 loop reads CASSFGQYYNQPQHF. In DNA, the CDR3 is TGTGCCAGCAGCTTTGGACAGTACTATAATCAGCCCCAGCATTTT.

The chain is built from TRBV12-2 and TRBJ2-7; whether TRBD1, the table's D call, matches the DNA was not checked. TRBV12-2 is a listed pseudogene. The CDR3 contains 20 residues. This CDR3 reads CASRLMGMDRIRKSVYEQYF. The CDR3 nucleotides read TGTGCAAGTCGCTTAATGGGGATGGACAGGATACGAAAGTCGGTGTACGAGCAGTACTTC.

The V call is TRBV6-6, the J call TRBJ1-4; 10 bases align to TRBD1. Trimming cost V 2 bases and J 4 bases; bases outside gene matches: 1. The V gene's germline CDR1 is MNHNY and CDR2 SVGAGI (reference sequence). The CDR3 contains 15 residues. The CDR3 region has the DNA TGTGCCAGCAGTTACCGGGACAGGGGTAATGAAAAACTGTTTTTT. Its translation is CASSYRDRGNEKLFF.

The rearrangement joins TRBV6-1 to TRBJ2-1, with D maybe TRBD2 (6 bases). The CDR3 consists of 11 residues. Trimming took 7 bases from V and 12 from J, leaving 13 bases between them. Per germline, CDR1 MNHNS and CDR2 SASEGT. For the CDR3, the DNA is TGTGCCAGCAATGGAGGGCTAACGCAGTTCTTC. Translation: CASNGGLTQFF.

The CDR3 loop reads CASSLGDLSYEQYF. The CDR3 DNA reads TGTGCCAGCAGCTTAGGCGATCTCTCCTACGAGCAGTACTTC. The chain has TRBV7-9 and TRBJ2-7; D is uncertain. CDR1 SEHNR and CDR2 FQNEAQ come from the germline V gene (reference sequence). Trimming took 1 base from V and 0 from J, leaving 7 bases between them. The length of the CDR3 is 14 residues.

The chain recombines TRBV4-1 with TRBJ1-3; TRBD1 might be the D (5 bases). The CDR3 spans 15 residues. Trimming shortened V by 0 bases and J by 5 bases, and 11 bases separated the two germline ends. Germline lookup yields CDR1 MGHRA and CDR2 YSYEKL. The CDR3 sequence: CASSQEGAGRNTIYF. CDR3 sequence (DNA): TGCGCCAGCAGCCAAGAAGGGGCGGGCCGAAACACCATATATTTT.

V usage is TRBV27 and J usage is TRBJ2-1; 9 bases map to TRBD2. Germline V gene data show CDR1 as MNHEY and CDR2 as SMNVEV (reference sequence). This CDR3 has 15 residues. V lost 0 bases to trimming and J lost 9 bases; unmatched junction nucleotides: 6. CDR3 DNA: TGTGCCAGCAGTTTATCTGCGGGGGGGCAATTTGAGCAGTTCTTC. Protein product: CASSLSAGGQFEQFF.

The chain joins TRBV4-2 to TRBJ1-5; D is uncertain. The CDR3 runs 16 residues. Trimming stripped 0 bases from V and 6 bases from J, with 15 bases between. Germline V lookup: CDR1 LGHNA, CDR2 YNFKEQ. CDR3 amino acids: CASSQDVRRAGQPQHF. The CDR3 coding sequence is TGTGCCAGCAGCCAAGATGTGAGACGAGCGGGTCAGCCCCAGCATTTT.

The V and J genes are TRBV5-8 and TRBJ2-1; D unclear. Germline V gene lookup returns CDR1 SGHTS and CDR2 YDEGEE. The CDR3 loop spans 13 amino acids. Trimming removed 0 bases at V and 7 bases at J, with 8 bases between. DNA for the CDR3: TGTGCCAGCAGCTTGGGCGTTTGGAATGAGCAGTTCTTC. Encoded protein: CASSLGVWNEQFF.